The rows below give T cell receptor beta chains drawn from one sample of a study of metastatic and nonmetastatic thyroid tumors. TCRdb re-called the PCR reads through MiXCR. Seen here are 15,000 to 20,000 clones, 25% to 30% observed once, and the top ten hold roughly a tenth. What was sequenced was tumor tissue. All receptors derive from a female donor with papillary thyroid cancer or a benign thyroid nodule (not recorded which). Some clones in this sample may be carry-over from other donors' samples. The CDR3 runs from the conserved cysteine through the conserved F or W.

J gene | V gene | CDR3 length | CDR3 protein
TRBJ2-3 | TRBV5-1 | 13 | CASSYDRLDTQYF
TRBJ2-2 | TRBV20-1 | 13 | CSVDRGNTGELFF
TRBJ2-1 | TRBV20-1 | 14 | CSALAGEEYNEQFF
TRBJ1-3 | TRBV30 | 14 | CAWTTGYSGNTIYF
TRBJ2-1 | TRBV5-1 | 16 | CASSLEPSGSYNEQFF
TRBJ2-2 | TRBV18 | 17 | CASSQETSLTGTGELFF
TRBJ2-7 | TRBV7-9 | 14 | CASSLIDSHYEQYF
TRBJ1-5 | TRBV15 | 15 | CATSRRGWGNQPQHF
TRBJ1-5 | TRBV6-1 | 15 | CASSWEAFSNQPQQF
TRBJ2-3 | TRBV5-1 | 15 | CASSLEDGSSDTQYF
TRBJ2-7 | TRBV20-1 | 15 | CSARSQGSWNYEQYF
TRBJ2-7 | TRBV20-1 | 15 | CSAHAGGGRIYEQYF
TRBJ2-2 | TRBV28 | 18 | CASSDPAFLAGDGGELFF
TRBJ2-5 | TRBV10-3 | 13 | CAISELGTETQYF
TRBJ2-5 | TRBV12-3/TRBV12-4 | 12 | CASGGGQETQYF
TRBJ1-1 | TRBV6-2/TRBV6-3 | 12 | CASRLYGGEAFF
TRBJ2-1 | TRBV7-9 | 13 | CASSFDWGNEHFF
TRBJ2-7 | TRBV2 | 16 | CASSEFRGLAIYEQYF
TRBJ2-5 | TRBV7-9 | 15 | CASSDTQGLQETQYF
TRBJ2-7 | TRBV6-1 | 13 | CASSSRTGYEQYF
TRBJ2-7 | TRBV15 | 17 | CATSRDLPDRGTYEQYF
TRBJ2-1 | TRBV11-2 | 16 | CASSPSSGKMDNEQFF
TRBJ2-1 | TRBV4-2 | 16 | CASSQDPGLATIEQFF
TRBJ2-3 | TRBV6-5 | 16 | CASSLLSGSTTDTQYF
TRBJ2-1 | TRBV6-1 | 14 | CASTPGNYRNEQFF
TRBJ2-7 | TRBV6-2/TRBV6-3 | 18 | CASSYVHLGTEISYEQYF
TRBJ1-1 | TRBV3-1 | 13 | CASSQISTGVVFF
TRBJ2-1 | TRBV25-1 | 14 | CAIIGGRVYNEQFF
TRBJ2-4 | TRBV7-9 | 16 | CASSLASGLAKNIQYF
TRBJ2-1 | TRBV20-1 | 14 | CSAKGDSSYNEQFF
TRBJ2-2 | TRBV7-9 | 15 | CASSAYNRGFGELFF
TRBJ1-5 | TRBV28 | 15 | CASSFRCVSNQPQHF
TRBJ2-7 | TRBV30 | 11 | CAWSVHGEQYF
TRBJ1-3 | TRBV6-1 | 14 | CASSSRQGPYTIYF
TRBJ2-5 | TRBV9 | 15 | CASSVQGGPKETQYF
TRBJ2-7 | TRBV20-1 | 15 | CSARGELAAFYEQYF
TRBJ2-1 | TRBV11-3 | 13 | CASSRRVGAEQFF
TRBJ2-3 | TRBV11-2 | 15 | CASSPLAGVTDTQYF
TRBJ2-1 | TRBV11-2 | 15 | CASSIGTSGNNEQFF
TRBJ1-4 | TRBV3-1 | 12 | CASSLRNEKLFF
TRBJ1-5 | TRBV9 | 14 | CASSRTGQNQPQHF
TRBJ1-3 | TRBV6-1 | 17 | CASTIPRDSLSGNTIYF
TRBJ2-2 | TRBV3-1 | 12 | CASSQETGELFF
TRBJ2-7 | TRBV6-1 | 15 | CASSKNPEFSYEQYF
TRBJ2-1 | TRBV19 | 13 | CASSMGRHGEQFF
TRBJ1-6 | TRBV20-1 | 15 | CSAIPGQIINSTLHF
TRBJ1-1 | TRBV28 | 14 | CASSLGHRGAEAFF
TRBJ1-1 | TRBV10-3 | 14 | CAITGEGTNTEAFF
TRBJ2-3 | TRBV20-1 | 14 | CSVHQRGSTDTQYF
TRBJ1-1 | TRBV28 | 17 | CASKRGRRSMMNTEAFF
TRBJ2-1 | TRBV6-1 | 12 | CASRKTSGSEFF
TRBJ2-1 | TRBV20-1 | 17 | CSARDTRISGIYNEQFF
TRBJ1-2 | TRBV28 | 13 | CASSPGPVPGYTF
TRBJ2-7 | TRBV11-3 | 15 | CASSLSPGFTYEQYF